This entry concerns a single T cell receptor beta chain. This clone has only one observation. Its antigen target is currently unknown. Per-base quality was not reported, and no clone a single base away is much larger than it. The time point label, as the study defines it: baseline before first vaccination. Vaccinee samples were obtained from the UK trials COV001 and COV002, which included a single-blind randomized controlled phase 2/3 trial of AZD1222 (ChAdOx1 nCoV-19) in healthy adults. For TCRbeta chain sequencing, PBMC samples were collected from trial participants at day 0 and at day 28 after the second dose. Between the V and J ends, shortened by 0 bases and 5 bases respectively, the junction contains 17 bases. The germline V gene (reference sequence) specifies GTSNPN as CDR1 and SVGIG as CDR2. Inclusive of the bounding cysteine and phenylalanine, the CDR3 is 15 residues long. Only the CDR3 portion is preserved as DNA: 45 bases, with reading frame beginning at the first base.

The CDR3 regions of human TCRbeta chains were analyzed by immunosequencing. Under the source paper's analysis protocol: Repertoire TCRs were checked for matches against a reference library of SARS-CoV-2-specific TCRs that had been generated using the MIRA antigen-specificity platform. Breadth was defined as the fraction of unique TCRs that were SARS-CoV-2-associated, and depth was defined as the fraction of total T cells that were SARS-CoV-2-associated. Using the MIRA data, each spike-specific TCR was assigned both to the spike region to which the TCR was reactive and to a CD4 or CD8 class. Log10-transformed breadth and depth values were compared by one-way ANOVA with Sidak's multiple comparisons tests. TCRdb re-hosts the immuneACCESS table, in-frame sequences only. Its copies lack some clones; in the studies checked, an unresolved V gene accounts for under half of them, and the cause for the rest is not known. V, J and clone size were drawn from that table, and D and trimming were deduced from the DNA. Within this sample are roughly 120,000 clones, with around 85% of them counted one time only. 2% to 3% of the sample is taken by the ten largest.

The sample originates from a study of T cell responses to AZD1222 COVID-19 vaccine (TCRdb year 2021). Broadly, across the study: Because spike-specific TCR depth and breadth did not differ between the two schedules, AZD1222 recipients who got a second dose at roughly 4 weeks were pooled with those who got a second dose at roughly 12 weeks. A total of 230 to 250 trial participants underwent TCR sequencing, of whom nearly 210 had received two doses of AZD1222 and roughly 26 had received two doses of the MenACWY control vaccine. Trial participants were enrolled by age into 18-55, 56-69 and 70-plus year subgroups, with 148, 28 and 57 TCR-sequenced participants respectively. Results and caveats for the whole study, not just this receptor: The 56-69-year group was small, and its depth increase did not reach significance, likely because of low power. Conclusions about previously exposed vaccinees are limited, since just 5 to 7 AZD1222 recipients were seropositive for SARS-CoV-2 at baseline. Spike-specific TCR breadth and depth rose significantly after two AZD1222 doses compared with day 0 and with MenACWY recipients. Because no samples from the day 14 peak response were available, repertoires could be characterized only after the peak T cell response. Reportedly, close to half of the unique spike-specific TCRs recognized epitopes lying outside the regions that are mutated in the B.1.351 and B.1.1.7 variants. CD4 TCRs associated with the vaccine covered the entire spike protein, and the dominant responses were in regions 160-218 and 743-854. Participants were mostly white British, with more females than males. The authors suggested clonal diversity may have been underestimated.

This TCR came from an adult in good health. This specimen consisted of peripheral blood, obtained on day 0 of AZD1222 vaccination. This receptor chain uses TRBV30 and TRBJ2-7; TRBD1 is possibly the D segment (7 matching bases). The CDR3 loop reads CAWSVRDRDFDEQYF. The sequenced DNA is TGTGCCTGGAGTGTACGAGACAGGGACTTCGACGAGCAGTACTTC.